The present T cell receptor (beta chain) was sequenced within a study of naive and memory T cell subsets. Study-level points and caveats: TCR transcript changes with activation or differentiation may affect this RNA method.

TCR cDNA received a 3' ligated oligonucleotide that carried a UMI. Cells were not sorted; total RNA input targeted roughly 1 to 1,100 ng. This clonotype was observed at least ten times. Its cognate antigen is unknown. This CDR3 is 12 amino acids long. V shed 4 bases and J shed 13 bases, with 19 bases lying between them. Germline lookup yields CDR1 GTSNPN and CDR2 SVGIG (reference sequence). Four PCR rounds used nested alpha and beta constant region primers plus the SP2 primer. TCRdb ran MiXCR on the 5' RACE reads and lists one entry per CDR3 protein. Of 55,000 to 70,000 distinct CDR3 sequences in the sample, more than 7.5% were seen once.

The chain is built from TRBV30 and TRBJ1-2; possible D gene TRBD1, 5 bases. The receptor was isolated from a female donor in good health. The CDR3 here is CAWTKGAGRTTF. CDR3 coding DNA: TGTGCCTGGACAAAAGGGGCAGGGCGCACCACCTTC.